Listed below are T cell receptor beta chains from one sample, sequenced in a study of beta chain features in type 1 diabetes. The assay was immunoSEQ multiplex PCR, and TCRdb's table has in-frame clones only and misses some. The sample lists around 300,000 clones; about 10% were seen once. The source material was naive CD4+ T cells from blood. Receptors were obtained from a young woman in good health. CDR3s include the opening cysteine and the closing phenylalanine or tryptophan. A D gene is named only where the DNA matches it firmly. A clone size is listed for some rows: how often the clone was seen (once, few, many), or a class if it is expanded.

cdr3_nt,cdr3_aa,j_call,d_call,v_call,clone_size
TGTGCCAGCAGTTTATCGTGGGGGGTGGTAGCGGGAGTCAAAAACATTCAGTACTTC,CASSLSWGVVAGVKNIQYF,TRBJ2-4,TRBD2,TRBV27,.
TGTGCCAGCAGTTCGGACAGGTCTACCTACGTCGAGCAGTACTTC,CASSSDRSTYVEQYF,TRBJ2-7,TRBD1,TRBV2,.
TGCAGCGTTGAAGGAGACAGGGGGCGATTAAGTGAAGCTTTCTTT,CSVEGDRGRLSEAFF,TRBJ1-1,TRBD1,TRBV29-1,few
TGTGCCAGCAGCTTCCAGCGGGGCTACGAGCAGTACTTC,CASSFQRGYEQYF,TRBJ2-7,TRBD2,TRBV7-8,.
TGTGCCGGGGGGCGAGCGGGAGCCTCCTACAATGAGCAGTTCTTC,CAGGRAGASYNEQFF,TRBJ2-1,TRBD2,TRBV19,few
TGTGCCAGCAGCTCTGGAGACAGGAACACTGAAGCTTTCTTT,CASSSGDRNTEAFF,TRBJ1-1,.,TRBV7-9,few
TGTGCCAGCAGCGTAGCTCTCCCAGGACAGGGAGGAGGCTACACCTTC,CASSVALPGQGGGYTF,TRBJ1-2,TRBD1,TRBV9,.
TGTGCCAGCTCACCGGGGACAGGATATTCCGACGAGCAGTACTTC,CASSPGTGYSDEQYF,TRBJ2-7,TRBD1,TRBV18,.
TGCAGCGTTGGACAGGGATGGGAGACCCAGTACTTC,CSVGQGWETQYF,TRBJ2-5,TRBD1,TRBV29-1,few
TGCGCCAGCAGCTTGGGTCAGCGAACAAGCACAGATACGCAGTATTTT,CASSLGQRTSTDTQYF,TRBJ2-3,.,TRBV5-1,.
TGTGCCAGCAGCCCGAGACGCGACAGCAATGAGCAGTTCTTC,CASSPRRDSNEQFF,TRBJ2-1,.,TRBV4-2,few
TGCGCCAGCAGCTTGGTGGGCGGGAGTTCGACCTACGAGCAGTACTTC,CASSLVGGSSTYEQYF,TRBJ2-7,TRBD2,TRBV5-1,.
TGTGCCAGTAGTCGTCTAGCGGGAGGGGGCTACAATGAGCAGTTCTTC,CASSRLAGGGYNEQFF,TRBJ2-1,TRBD2,TRBV19,.
TGTGCCAGCGGCAGAGGGTGGGGAGAGACCCAGTACTTC,CASGRGWGETQYF,TRBJ2-5,.,TRBV27,.
TGTGCCTGGAAGAACCTAGCGGGAGTCACAGATACGCAGTATTTT,CAWKNLAGVTDTQYF,TRBJ2-3,TRBD2,TRBV30,few
TGTGCCAGCAGATCCCACCCTGCGGGCTACACCTTC,CASRSHPAGYTF,TRBJ1-2,.,TRBV28,.
TGTGCCAGCAGTCACCCCACAGGGAACACTGAAGCTTTCTTT,CASSHPTGNTEAFF,TRBJ1-1,.,TRBV6-6,.
TGTGCCAGCAGTTCGGAGGGCCAGGGCTCTCGCGGCTACACCTTC,CASSSEGQGSRGYTF,TRBJ1-2,.,TRBV27,few
TGTGCCAGCAGCACGGGAACAGAGAACCTCCCCTACGAGCAGTACTTC,CASSTGTENLPYEQYF,TRBJ2-7,.,TRBV7-2,.
TGTGCCAGCAGCTTAGTGGTGCTAGCGGGAGGAGGAGAGCAGTTCTTC,CASSLVVLAGGGEQFF,TRBJ2-1,TRBD2,TRBV11-1,few
TGTGCCAGCAGATACGGGACAGGGCCCTCTGGGGCCAACGTCCTGACTTTC,CASRYGTGPSGANVLTF,TRBJ2-6,TRBD1,TRBV4-2,.
TGTGCCAGCAGCTTAGTTCCTAAAGGGGACTCCTACGAGCAGTACTTC,CASSLVPKGDSYEQYF,TRBJ2-7,.,TRBV7-9,few
TGTGCCAGCAGCCCTCCGGGACAGCCAGATACGCAGTATTTT,CASSPPGQPDTQYF,TRBJ2-3,TRBD1,TRBV28,.
TGTGCCAGCAGTGCCGAGAGCAATCAGCCCCAGCATTTT,CASSAESNQPQHF,TRBJ1-5,.,TRBV2,.
TGTGCCTGGAGTGTTGGGGGGCAAGAGACCCAGTACTTC,CAWSVGGQETQYF,TRBJ2-5,.,TRBV30,.
TGCGCCAGCAGCTTGGCAGGGGCGGATTATGGCTACACCTTC,CASSLAGADYGYTF,TRBJ1-2,.,TRBV5-1,.
TGTGCCAGTAGTACGCTTCCGACAGGGACTAGCACAGATACGCAGTATTTT,CASSTLPTGTSTDTQYF,TRBJ2-3,.,TRBV19,.
TGTGCCTGGGACTCAGTGGAGACCCAGTACTTC,CAWDSVETQYF,TRBJ2-5,.,TRBV30,few
TGTGCCAGCAGCCCGGGACAGGGTACCTACAATGAGCAGTTCTTC,CASSPGQGTYNEQFF,TRBJ2-1,TRBD1,TRBV9,.
TGTGCCAGCAGCCCCTCGGGAATGGGAGTATTCGGCAATGAGCAGTTCTTC,CASSPSGMGVFGNEQFF,TRBJ2-1,.,TRBV7-9,.
TGTGCCAGCAGCAGGGACAGGGGGCATCAGCCCCAGCATTTT,CASSRDRGHQPQHF,TRBJ1-5,TRBD1,TRBV2,.
TGTGCCAGCAGCTTATTTTCCGCCGGCAGGGACTACGAGCAGTACTTC,CASSLFSAGRDYEQYF,TRBJ2-7,.,TRBV7-2,few
TGTGCCAGCAGAACAGGGGGGTCCACCTATGGCTACACCTTC,CASRTGGSTYGYTF,TRBJ1-2,TRBD1,TRBV2,few
TGTGCCAGCAGCCAACAGGGTCTTTCGCAGTATTTT,CASSQQGLSQYF,TRBJ2-3,.,TRBV4-2,.
TGTGCCAGCAGCTTAGGTCCGGGGACCCAGTACTTC,CASSLGPGTQYF,TRBJ2-5,.,TRBV11-3,.
TGTGCCAGCAGTGGGGACAGAAATAGCAATCAGCCCCAGCATTTT,CASSGDRNSNQPQHF,TRBJ1-5,TRBD1,TRBV6-6,.
TGTGCCAGCAGTTTACGAGGGTGGAATAACTATGGCTACACCTTC,CASSLRGWNNYGYTF,TRBJ1-2,.,TRBV28,.